Below, 28 T cell receptor beta chains from the same sample are listed, as sequenced in a study of persistence of HIV-infected CD4 T cells. The immunoSEQ assay was version 4, run in survey mode. TCRdb's table, derived via immunoSEQ multiplex PCR, lists solely in-frame clones and lacks some. This table has tens of thousands of clones, 78% appearing once. Antigens for these TCRs are unknown. The stimulus was an HIV-1 Gag 15-mer peptide pool, about 1 ug/peptide/mL. CD40L-negative CD69-negative CD45RO-high memory CD4+ T cells were sorted as populations depleted of antigen-responding cells. This material consisted of CD4+ T cells sorted from PBMCs after approximately 19-hour stimulation, taken from a patient who received antiretroviral therapy. These receptors were taken from an adult man with HIV who was CMV-seropositive.

The CDR3, as DNA: TGTGCCAGTTGGAGACTAGCGGGAACCGGTGAGCAGTTCTTC. Translation: CASWRLAGTGEQFF. The gene calls are TRBV27 and TRBJ2-1; TRBD2 matches 11 bases. V lost 9 bases to trimming and J lost 9 bases; unmatched junction nucleotides: 10. The CDR3 is made up of 14 amino acids. Germline CDR1 is MNHEY and CDR2 is SMNVEV (reference sequence).

This chain uses TRBV13 with TRBJ1-2; D unclear. The CDR3 loop spans 13 amino acids. The germline V and J ends were trimmed by 2 bases and 7 bases, with 11 bases remaining between them. Germline CDR1 PRHDT, CDR2 FYEKMQ (reference sequence). CDR3 sequence (DNA): TGTGCCAGCAGCTTACTGCGGGAGAGTGGCTACACCTTC. Translated: CASSLLRESGYTF.

V usage is TRBV6-5 and J usage is TRBJ2-7; D ambiguous. This CDR3 region has 12 residues. V was cut by 7 bases and J by 2 bases, with 9 bases left in between. Germline lookup yields CDR1 MNHEY and CDR2 SVGAGI. The CDR3 loop reads CASKGGPYEQYF. The CDR3 DNA follows: TGTGCCAGCAAGGGTGGGCCCTACGAGCAGTACTTC.

This chain links TRBV28 with TRBJ2-5; TRBD1 or TRBD2 may be the D gene (5 bases each). CDR1 is MDHEN and CDR2 is SYDVKM in the germline V gene. The CDR3 is made up of 11 amino acids. V was pared by 8 bases and J by 11 bases, with 15 bases between. The DNA for the CDR3 is TGTGCCAGCTCCGTCCCGGGACGTCAGTACTTC. It specifies CASSVPGRQYF.

The chain employs TRBV7-2 and TRBJ1-2; D might be TRBD1 (6 bases). The CDR3 covers 14 residues. CDR1 and CDR2 (germline): SGHTA, FQGNSA. Trimming shortened V by 5 bases and J by 2 bases, and 12 bases separated the two germline ends. CDR3 DNA: TGTGCCAGCAGCGAAGGGACATCCAACTATGGCTACACCTTC. Translating it yields CASSEGTSNYGYTF.

The chain employs TRBV6-5 and TRBJ1-1, with 7 nucleotides matching TRBD1. V was pared by 0 bases and J by 5 bases, with 6 bases of the junction left unmatched. The V gene's germline CDR1 is MNHEY and CDR2 SVGAGI. The CDR3 spans 15 residues. CDR3 protein: CASSYSRQGGTEAFF. The CDR3 DNA follows: TGTGCCAGCAGTTACTCCCGACAGGGAGGGACTGAAGCTTTCTTT.

This clone was seen more than once but under ten times. The chain combines TRBV5-6 with TRBJ2-1; tentatively, D is TRBD2 (6 bases). Germline CDR1 is SGHDT and CDR2 is YYEEEE. The CDR3 sequence is 17 residues long. Trimming cost V 2 bases and J 0 bases, with 15 bases left between them. CDR3 bases: TGTGCCAGCAGCTTTAGAGGCGGGGCTAGCTCCTACAATGAGCAGTTCTTC. Translating gives CASSFRGGASSYNEQFF.

The J gene is TRBJ2-2, the V gene TRBV7-8; 12 bases match TRBD2. Germline CDR1 SGHVS, CDR2 FQNEAQ. The ends lost 0 bases at V and 1 base at J; junction bases unmatched: 6. The CDR3 spans 19 residues. CDR3 sequence reads: CASSLAALAGGLNTGELFF. The CDR3 bases are TGTGCCAGCAGCTTAGCGGCGCTAGCGGGAGGGTTGAACACCGGGGAGCTGTTTTTT.

The rearrangement uses TRBV7-6 and TRBJ1-3; unclear D gene. Germline loops: CDR1 SGHVS, CDR2 FNYEAQ. The CDR3 totals 16 residues. Trimming removed 5 bases from V and 2 bases from J, with 16 bases in between. The CDR3 loop reads CASSTGGEVAGNTIYF. The CDR3, as DNA: TGTGCCAGCAGCACCGGTGGGGAGGTAGCTGGAAACACCATATATTTT.

The CDR3 loop reads CASSEGRRWGGFYEQYF. The CDR3 region has the DNA TGTGCCAGCAGTGAAGGGCGCAGGTGGGGGGGGTTTTACGAGCAGTACTTC. This chain connects TRBV6-1 to TRBJ2-7; TRBD2 matches 7 bases. The V gene end was trimmed by 1 base and the J gene end by 4 bases; junction bases not matched to a gene: 13. The germline gives CDR1 MNHNS, CDR2 SASEGT. The CDR3 runs 17 residues.

In its sample, this clone was seen a few times. The chain combines TRBV16 with TRBJ1-1; D remains ambiguous. CDR3 length equals 14 residues. The ends were cut back, 3 bases at V and 6 bases at J, with 14 bases in the middle. The germline V gene has CDR1 KGHSY and CDR2 FQNENV. The CDR3 region has the DNA TGTGCCAGCAGCCATCTCGACCCCGGGGCTGAAGCTTTCTTT. Encoded protein: CASSHLDPGAEAFF.

This chain uses TRBV10-3 with TRBJ1-4; D is uncertain. Trimming removed 2 bases from V and 3 bases from J, with 10 bases in between. The germline CDR1 and CDR2 sequences are ENHRY and SYGVKD. CDR3 size: 15 residues. The CDR3: CAISEKISANEKLFF. CDR3 nucleotides: TGTGCCATCAGTGAGAAGATTTCGGCTAATGAAAAACTGTTTTTT.

This chain joins TRBV29-1 and TRBJ1-1; TRBD1 matches 10 bases. The trim removed 7 bases at V and 0 bases at J, leaving 8 bases unmatched. Germline V gene data show CDR1 as SQVTM and CDR2 as ANQGSEA. The CDR3 runs to 15 residues. The CDR3 DNA sequence: TGCAGCGCACAGCCGGGACAGGGGATGAACACTGAAGCTTTCTTT. It is translated as CSAQPGQGMNTEAFF.

The rearrangement uses TRBV19 and TRBJ2-4; no clear D. CDR3 length equals 15 residues. Germline CDR1 is LNHDA and CDR2 is SQIVND (reference sequence). Between the trimmed V and J ends, which lost 2 bases and 2 bases, there was a span of 10 bases. For the CDR3, the DNA is TGTGCCAGTAGTATACTCTTGAGGTCCAAAAACATTCAGTACTTC. Translating gives CASSILLRSKNIQYF.

The chain combines TRBV7-9 with TRBJ1-2; tentatively, D is TRBD1 (6 bases). Germline CDR1 reads SEHNR; CDR2 reads FQNEAQ (reference sequence). CDR3 size: 16 residues. Trimming took 3 bases from V and 0 from J, leaving 14 bases between them. The CDR3 DNA follows: TGTGCCAGCAGCTTCGGACAGCGGATAGCTAACTATGGCTACACCTTC. It codes for CASSFGQRIANYGYTF.

The rearrangement uses TRBV19 and TRBJ2-1, with TRBD1 identical over 7 bases. CDR3 length: 12 residues. V was pared by 8 bases and J by 5 bases, with 3 bases of the junction left unmatched. Germline CDR1 LNHDA, CDR2 SQIVND (reference sequence). The CDR3 spells CASWDRHNEQFF. The CDR3 region has the DNA TGTGCCAGTTGGGACAGACACAATGAGCAGTTCTTC.

The chain links TRBV5-5 to TRBJ1-2; 11 bases are shared with TRBD1. Trimming at V came to 5 bases and at J to 2 bases, leaving 2 bases not matched to a gene. CDR1 is SGHKS, CDR2 YYEKEE, per germline (reference sequence). CDR3 length: 14 residues. The CDR3 sequence: CASRRTGGNYGYTF. The CDR3 DNA reads TGTGCCAGCAGACGGACAGGGGGCAACTATGGCTACACCTTC.

This CDR3 is CSARKGYGYTF. DNA for the CDR3: TGCAGTGCTAGAAAGGGCTATGGCTACACCTTC. The chain recombines TRBV20-1 with TRBJ1-2; D not resolved. Trimming took off 2 bases at V and 4 bases at J, with 5 bases between the two ends. CDR3 length equals 11 residues. CDR1 DFQATT and CDR2 SNEGSKA come from the germline V gene (reference sequence).

The chain has TRBV20-1 and TRBJ2-7; 7 bases are a match to TRBD1. The CDR3 covers 16 residues. CDR1 is DFQATT, CDR2 SNEGSKA, per germline (reference sequence). V lost 3 bases, J lost 6 bases, and 17 bases stayed unmatched. The CDR3 spells CSASPRGSGIGLEQYF. In DNA, the CDR3 is TGCAGTGCTAGTCCCAGGGGGAGCGGTATCGGCCTCGAGCAGTACTTC.

The rearrangement uses TRBV4-2 and TRBJ2-5; no clear D. The CDR3 sequence is 15 residues long. V lost 6 bases to trimming and J lost 2 bases, with 16 bases between them. CDR1 is LGHNA, CDR2 YNFKEQ, per germline. The CDR3 DNA sequence: TGTGCCAGCAGTCCGTCCGTGGGAACGCAAGAGACCCAGTACTTC. It yields the protein CASSPSVGTQETQYF.

J is TRBJ1-2 and V is TRBV6-4; 10 nucleotides match TRBD1. Germline CDR1 MRHNA, CDR2 SNTAGT. J gave up 5 bases and V 6 bases, and 6 bases lay outside the gene matches. CDR3 length: 14 residues. The CDR3 DNA sequence: TGTGCCAGCAGGAGGACAGGGGGAAAGTATGGCTACACCTTC. Its protein is CASRRTGGKYGYTF.

The chain employs TRBV5-1 and TRBJ2-2; D possibly corresponds to TRBD2 (6 bases). Per germline, CDR1 SGHRS and CDR2 YFSETQ. V gave up 1 base and J gave up 6 bases, with 16 bases separating them. This CDR3 spans 16 amino acids. The CDR3 loop is CASSLFGGVDPGELFF. CDR3 DNA: TGCGCCAGCAGCTTGTTTGGAGGGGTTGATCCCGGGGAGCTGTTTTTT.

The V call is TRBV7-8, the J call TRBJ2-3, with a possible D match to TRBD2 (6 bases). CDR3 length equals 15 residues. Per the germline V gene, CDR1 is SGHVS and CDR2 is FQNEAQ. Trimming stripped 5 bases from V and 0 bases from J, with 12 bases between. Here the CDR3 reads CASSPLAVSTDTQYF. The CDR3 nucleotides read TGTGCCAGCAGCCCTTTAGCGGTTAGCACAGATACGCAGTATTTT.

The rearrangement links TRBV6-5 to TRBJ1-1, with 8 bases aligning to TRBD1. Germline V CDR1 and CDR2: MNHEY, SVGAGI. V dropped 0 bases and J dropped 1; count of bases not matched to a gene: 4. The CDR3 covers 16 residues. The CDR3 loop reads CASSYSLQGGNTEAFF. DNA of the CDR3: TGTGCCAGCAGTTACTCGCTACAGGGGGGGAACACTGAAGCTTTCTTT.

The chain combines TRBV27 with TRBJ2-2, with 14 bases that match TRBD2. CDR3 length: 17 residues. The germline CDR1 and CDR2 sequences are MNHEY and SMNVEV (reference sequence). The V segment lost 3 bases and the J segment 3 bases; nucleotides outside the gene matches: 3. DNA for the CDR3: TGTGCCAGCAGTTTCCGGACTAGCGGGGGGTACACCGGGGAGCTGTTTTTT. This translates into CASSFRTSGGYTGELFF.

The rearrangement joins TRBV6-6 to TRBJ2-1; 8 nucleotides line up with TRBD2. Germline loops: CDR1 MNHNY, CDR2 SVGAGI (reference sequence). V was pared by 5 bases and J by 2 bases, with 17 bases of the junction left unmatched. This CDR3 region has 19 residues. The CDR3 nucleotides read TGTGCCAGCAGTCCCTCATCCGTCCTAGAACTAGCGGCCTACAATGAGCAGTTCTTC. Translation: CASSPSSVLELAAYNEQFF.

The chain links TRBV5-1 to TRBJ2-2; D call uncertain. The ends were cut back, 4 bases at V and 3 bases at J, with 7 bases in the middle. The CDR3 covers 13 residues. The germline V gene has CDR1 SGHRS and CDR2 YFSETQ. Here the CDR3 DNA reads TGCGCCAGCAGCGTGACTTACACCGGGGAGCTGTTTTTT. As protein: CASSVTYTGELFF.

The chain links TRBV14 to TRBJ2-1, with D tentatively TRBD2 (7 bases). This CDR3 comprises 16 residues. The V end lost 4 bases, the J end lost 8 bases, and 21 bases lay between the germline ends. The germline V gene has CDR1 SGHDN and CDR2 FVKESK. CDR3 amino acids: CASSPLRTGGRDEQFF. In DNA form, the CDR3 reads TGTGCCAGCAGCCCCCTACGTACGGGGGGCAGGGATGAGCAGTTCTTC.